What follows is one T cell receptor beta chain and its context. Antigen specificity is unknown. This specimen comes from a study of Ad26.COV2.S vaccination and SARS-CoV-2 variants. The study, taken as a whole, reports: Total T cell responses, in the TCR breadth and depth analyses, may have been underestimated. The breadth of spike-specific CD8+ and CD4+ T cell responses after vaccination was reportedly substantial. Higher spike-specific TCR breadth was found in vaccine recipients than in placebo recipients.

The protocol was immunoSEQ multiplex PCR, while the TCRdb copy is restricted to in-frame clones and leaves out a portion. This sample has under 550,000 clones; around nine tenths occur once, and the top ten carry 3.6%. Losses at the gene ends were 0 bases for V and 4 bases for J; bases not matched to a gene: 8. The CDR3 spans 16 residues. CDR1 and CDR2 from the germline V gene are MGHRA and YSYEKL. Treatment reported: 19 received Ad26.COV2.S at low or high dose, single or two shots; about 5 received placebo; per-sample allocation not given. Sampling happened 63 days after the first vaccine or placebo injection.

The rearrangement links TRBV4-1 to TRBJ1-1, with 7 bases matching TRBD1. The origin of this receptor is a person aged 18-65 years who received the Ad26.COV2.S COVID-19 vaccine or a placebo. Sequencing used peripheral blood, obtained in a trial of Ad26.COV2.S vaccine versus placebo. The DNA of the CDR3 is TGCGCCAGCAGCCAAGATGCACAGGGGTTGGGCACTGAAGCTTTCTTT. It codes for CASSQDAQGLGTEAFF.